This T cell receptor beta chain was sequenced in a study of PD-L1 blockade in urothelial cancer (dated by TCRdb to about 2017). About the study as a whole: All patients started therapy around 2014 and received atezolizumab 1,200 mg intravenously every 3 weeks. About 90% of the roughly 29 patients were identified as males with urothelial cancer of bladder origin, and a prior smoking history was reported by 18 of 29 patients. An ECOG performance status of 0 or 1 was recorded for the patients, and 0 to 3 prior chemotherapy regimens had been received by the patients. Blood samples were analyzed at 3 weeks after treatment start (second dose) and at 6 weeks after treatment start. Blood samples yielded a median of around 150,000 T cells and more than 75,000 unique TCRs, with median clonality roughly 0.085. The study was an exploratory multi-omic analysis of somatic, immune and clinical correlates of response to PD-L1 blockade with atezolizumab in urothelial cancer. Pretreatment tumor samples, along with matched peripheral blood collected serially before and after atezolizumab treatment, underwent TCR sequencing. Progression-free survival longer than 6 months counted as durable clinical benefit, and TCR features were additionally tested against both progression-free and overall survival. In the same patients, whole exome sequencing and RNA sequencing of pretreatment tumors were performed in addition to TCR sequencing. Eight or nine patients reached durable clinical benefit, while 20 patients did not. Pretreatment blood TCR-seq was available for twenty-nine patients, at least one posttreatment blood collection was obtained for some 25 patients, and tumor TCR-seq was available for some 25 patients. General findings and caveats noted by the study authors: Because of the small sample size (n ≈ 30) and the many exploratory analyses performed, the results are intended to be regarded as hypothesis-generating. A pretreatment peripheral blood TCR clonality below the median was linked to improved progression-free and overall survival. Among patients with durable benefit, tumor-associated TCR clones showed greater expansion in peripheral blood 3 weeks after treatment started (n ≈ 20, p = 0.022).

From the cysteine through the phenylalanine, the CDR3 covers 16 amino acids. The read is trimmed to its CDR3 DNA, 48 bases read in frame from base 1. The germline V end is reduced by 5 bases and the J end by 2 bases; junction bases left unmatched: 9. CDR1 and CDR2 are drawn from the germline V gene: SGHNT, YENEEA. Each PCR received spiked-in synthetic TCR analog templates so that absolute template abundance could be estimated from read counts. The immunoSEQ assay was used to amplify TCRbeta CDR3 regions from genomic DNA with bias-controlled V and J gene primers. Rearranged TCRbeta segments were sequenced at approximately 20X coverage. Per the authors' processing: Clustering was used to correct sequencing errors, and CDR3s were annotated against IMGT to assign V, D and J genes. Out-of-frame and stop-codon sequences were excluded, and only productive TCRbeta rearrangements were used in downstream analyses. Clonality was computed as one minus Shannon entropy normalized by the log of the number of unique productive sequences. Clones differing between time points or between blood and tumor were identified by Fisher's exact test with Benjamini-Hochberg correction at adjusted p below 0.01. TCRdb re-hosts the immuneACCESS table, in-frame sequences only. Its copies lack some clones; in the studies checked, an unresolved V gene accounts for under half of them, and the cause for the rest is not known. The DNA gave D and trimming, while V, J and clone size come from that table. The sample table contains about 88,000 clones; only one count was recorded for around nine tenths of them. The ten biggest clones cover 8% to 9.5% of the sample.

Concerning this clone itself: There is no known antigen for this receptor. There are no base qualities to consult, and no much larger clone falls within one base.

The cohort comprised 29 patients with locally advanced or metastatic urothelial carcinoma treated at Memorial Sloan Kettering on a trial protocol. Peripheral blood mononuclear cells were collected pretreatment and during treatment, at between 1 and 8 total time points per patient. The Qiagen DNeasy Blood extraction kit was used to purify genomic DNA from total PBMCs and tumor samples. PBMCs were collected pretreatment and during treatment, and were isolated and stored as previously described. The input for sequencing was PBMCs, taken around atezolizumab (anti-PD-L1) treatment. The receptor's source is a man between 60 and 75 years old with urothelial cancer. The chain uses TRBV11-3 and TRBJ2-3, with 8 central nucleotides matching TRBD2. The CDR3 loop reads CASSGGTSGYTDTQYF. The DNA reads as follows: TGTGCCAGCAGCGGCGGTACTAGCGGATACACAGATACGCAGTATTTT. With all but the CDR3 taken from the reference TRBV11-3 and TRBJ2-3 genes, the full variable domain is: EAGVVQSPRYKIIEKKQPVAFWCNPISGHNTLYWYLQNLGQGPELLIRYENEEAVDDSQLPKDRFSAERLKGVDSTLKIQPAELGDSAVYLCASSGGTSGYTDTQYFGPGTRLTVL.